This T cell receptor (beta chain) was observed in a study of blood T cell repertoires in COVID-19. Study at large: Spain, Italy and the United States supplied samples that represented acute and convalescent COVID-19. T cells, B-cell-depleted T cells, or PBMCs provided the cDNA or gDNA that served as material.

Measured with immunoSEQ multiplex PCR; TCRdb has only the in-frame clones, and not every one. The table lists 150,000 to 180,000 clones, approximately 85% of them singletons. It was during active infection that Seattle patients were enrolled and then longitudinally followed. J gave up 2 bases and V 3 bases, and 3 bases lay outside the gene matches. Germline V gives CDR1 SGHRS, CDR2 YFSETQ. The CDR3 consists of 15 residues. This chain connects TRBV5-1 to TRBJ2-2; 8 bases match TRBD1. Sequences were obtained from peripheral blood. This receptor was obtained from a man aged 55-75 years with COVID-19, enrolled during active disease. The DNA for the CDR3 is TGCGCCAGCAGCTCCACAGGGGGTAACACCGGGGAGCTGTTTTTT. Protein product: CASSSTGGNTGELFF. Full variable domain (missing parts from reference TRBV5-1 and TRBJ2-2): KAGVTQTPRYLIKTRGQQVTLSCSPISGHRSVSWYQQTPGQGLQFLFEYFSETQRNKGNFPGRFSGRQFSNSRSEMNVSTLELGDSALYLCASSSTGGNTGELFFGEGSRLTVL.